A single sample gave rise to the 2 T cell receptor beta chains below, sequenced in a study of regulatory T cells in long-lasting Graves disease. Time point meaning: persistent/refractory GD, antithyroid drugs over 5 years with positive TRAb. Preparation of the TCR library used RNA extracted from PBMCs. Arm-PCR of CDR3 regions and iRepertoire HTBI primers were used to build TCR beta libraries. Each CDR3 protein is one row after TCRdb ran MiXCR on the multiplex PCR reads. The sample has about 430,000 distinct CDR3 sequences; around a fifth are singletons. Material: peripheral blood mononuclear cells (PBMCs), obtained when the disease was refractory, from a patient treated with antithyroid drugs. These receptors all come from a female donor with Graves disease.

The CDR3 bases are TGTGCCAGCAGCCAAGAGTCCAGCGGAGGGGCGAACACCGGGGAGCTGTTTTTT. Translating it yields CASSQESSGGANTGELFF. The chain uses TRBV4-2 and TRBJ2-2; D might be TRBD2 (6 bases). This CDR3 is 18 amino acids long. The V gene lost 0 bases and the J gene lost 0 bases, with 14 bases spanning the gap. Germline V gives CDR1 LGHNA, CDR2 YNFKEQ.

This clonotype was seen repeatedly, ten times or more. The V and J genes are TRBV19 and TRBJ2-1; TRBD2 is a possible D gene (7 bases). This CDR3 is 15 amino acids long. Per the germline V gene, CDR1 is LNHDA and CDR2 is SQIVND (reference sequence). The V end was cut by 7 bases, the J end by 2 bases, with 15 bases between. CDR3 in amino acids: CASMEGGGAYNEQFF. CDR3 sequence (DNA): TGTGCCAGTATGGAGGGCGGGGGCGCCTACAATGAGCAGTTCTTC.